One sample yielded the 8 T cell receptor beta chains listed below, sequenced in a study of siplizumab effects on memory and regulatory T cells. Profiled with immunoSEQ multiplex PCR; TCRdb holds only in-frame clones, not every one. The repertoire consists of tens of thousands of clones, with about 87% occurring once and the leading ten covering under 2%. The sample consisted of Tregs sorted from blood. Receptors originate from a human donor in good health.

This chain connects TRBV4-3 to TRBJ2-7; the D gene is possibly TRBD1 (5 bases). The germline CDR1 and CDR2 sequences are LGHNA and YSLEER. This CDR3 contains 17 residues. V was pared by 1 base and J by 0 bases, with 16 bases between. The CDR3 region is CASSQGLWQGTSYEQYF. As DNA, the CDR3 is TGCGCCAGCAGCCAAGGTTTATGGCAGGGAACCTCCTACGAGCAGTACTTC.

This chain joins TRBV6-5 and TRBJ1-2; D not certain. Trimming took 5 bases from V and 2 from J, leaving 9 bases between them. Germline CDR1 reads MNHEY; CDR2 reads SVGAGI. The CDR3 is 13 residues long. Here the CDR3 DNA reads TGTGCCAGCAGTGCGGGAAGAAACTATGGCTACACCTTC. Protein: CASSAGRNYGYTF.

The J gene is TRBJ2-7, the V gene TRBV11-3, with 7 bases lining up with TRBD2. The CDR3 is made up of 13 amino acids. The germline gives CDR1 SGHNT, CDR2 YENEEA. V was clipped by 1 base and J by 5 bases; unmatched bases: 2. The CDR3 coding sequence is TGTGCCAGCAGCTTAGCGGGAGGAAACGAGCAGTACTTC. Translating gives CASSLAGGNEQYF.

The chain couples TRBV29-1 to TRBJ2-5, with D tentatively TRBD1 (5 bases). Trimming removed 4 bases from V and 5 bases from J, with 20 bases in between. Germline V gene lookup returns CDR1 SQVTM and CDR2 ANQGSEA. This CDR3 is 15 amino acids long. The DNA of the CDR3 is TGCAGCGTTGGAAAGGCAGGGAAGAGGTGGGAGACCCAGTACTTC. Protein: CSVGKAGKRWETQYF.

The chain has TRBV7-6 and TRBJ2-7; D is possibly TRBD1 or TRBD2 (5 bases each). The CDR3 length is 14 residues. Germline-derived CDR1 and CDR2 are SGHVS and FNYEAQ. Trimming shortened V by 4 bases and J by 7 bases, and 17 bases separated the two germline ends. The CDR3 nucleotides read TGTGCCAGCAGCTACCCCGGGGCGACCTGGGAGCAGTACTTC. This gives the protein CASSYPGATWEQYF.

This chain uses TRBV30 with TRBJ1-2; D is uncertain. The CDR3 covers 13 residues. The V end was cut by 3 bases, the J end by 0 bases, with 8 bases between. Germline assignment: CDR1 GTSNPN and CDR2 SVGIG (reference sequence). The CDR3 loop is CAWSRMANYGYTF. In nucleotides, the CDR3 is TGTGCCTGGAGCAGGATGGCTAACTATGGCTACACCTTC. The full variable domain, with the rest looked up from reference TRBV30 and TRBJ1-2, is SQTIHQWPATLVQPVGSPLSLECTVEGTSNPNLYWYRQAAGRGLQLLFYSVGIGQISSEVPQNLSASRPQDRQFILSSKKLLLSDSGFYLCAWSRMANYGYTFGSGTRLTVV.

This clone was seen only once. The chain has TRBV11-3 and TRBJ2-7; TRBD2 is a possible D gene (6 bases). CDR1 is SGHNT, CDR2 YENEEA, per germline. V shed 8 bases and J shed 3 bases, with 14 bases lying between them. CDR3 size: 13 residues. Here the CDR3 reads CASGLGSFYEQYF. CDR3 sequence (DNA): TGTGCCAGCGGGCTCGGGAGTTTCTACGAGCAGTACTTC. Together with reference TRBV11-3 and TRBJ2-7, the CDR3 gives the full variable domain: EAGVVQSPRYKIIEKKQPVAFWCNPISGHNTLYWYLQNLGQGPELLIRYENEEAVDDSQLPKDRFSAERLKGVDSTLKIQPAELGDSAVYLCASGLGSFYEQYFGPGTRLTVT.

This rearrangement joins TRBV27 to TRBJ2-7; no clear D gene. The CDR3 covers 12 residues. Germline CDR1 is MNHEY and CDR2 is SMNVEV (reference sequence). Trimming removed 5 bases from V and 0 bases from J, with 5 bases in between. CDR3 DNA sequence: TGTGCCAGCAGTCCGAGCTCCTACGAGCAGTACTTC. Translated, it gives CASSPSSYEQYF.